These T cell receptor beta chains were read from a single sample in a study of CD8 T cells in Susac syndrome. TCRdb used MiXCR to reprocess the immunoSEQ multiplex PCR reads, holding one entry per CDR3 protein. Seen here are 100,000 to 150,000 distinct CDR3 sequences, 90% to 95% observed once, and the top ten hold 0.21%. Sequencing was done on a sample of CD8+ T cells from PBMCs. These receptors were taken from a human donor with Susac syndrome. Both conserved end residues are part of each CDR3. A D gene is named only where the DNA matches it firmly. Clone size is shown for a subset of rows, as once, few, many or a class of expanded clone.

TGTGCCAGCAGTTATGGTGCCGAGAATGAGCAGTTCTTC	CASSYGAENEQFF	TRBV6-2/TRBV6-3	.	.	TRBJ2-1
TGTGCCAGCAGCCCACACCGGGCGGCGACCGAAGAGACCCAGTACTTC	CASSPHRAATEETQYF	TRBV5-4	.	.	TRBJ2-5
TGCACCAGCAGCCTCAACGTATGCCTCCAAGAGACCCAGTACTTC	CTSSLNVCLQETQYF	TRBV1	.	.	TRBJ2-5
TGTGCCAGTAGTATGGCTAGCGGGCCCTACGAGCAGTACTTC	CASSMASGPYEQYF	TRBV19	TRBD2	once	TRBJ2-7
TGCAGTGCTAGCGGGGACAGGGACTACGAGCAGTACTTC	CSASGDRDYEQYF	TRBV20-1	TRBD1	.	TRBJ2-7
TGTGCCAGCAGTCCCGGGACAGGGGGGTACTTC	CASSPGTGGYF	TRBV28	TRBD1	.	TRBJ2-4
TGTGCCAGCAGCCAAACAGGGACGGCCTACAATGAGCAGTTCTTC	CASSQTGTAYNEQFF	TRBV7-3	.	.	TRBJ2-1
TGTGCCAGCAGGGCAGATAGCAATCAGCCCCAGCATTTT	CASRADSNQPQHF	TRBV2	.	.	TRBJ1-5
TGTGCCAGCAGTTACTTCGGGGTAAGGACTGAAGCTTTCTTT	CASSYFGVRTEAFF	TRBV6-2/TRBV6-3	.	.	TRBJ1-1
TGTGCCAGCAGCTTCGGCAGTCAAACGTACGAGCAGTACTTC	CASSFGSQTYEQYF	TRBV7-8	.	.	TRBJ2-7
TGTGCCAGCAGCCCAGAGGGCGGGGCCTATGGCTACACCTTC	CASSPEGGAYGYTF	TRBV9	.	.	TRBJ1-2
TGTGCCTGGAGTGTACTCGGAGGGGGTAACGTGGACATTCAGTACTTC	CAWSVLGGGNVDIQYF	TRBV30	.	.	TRBJ2-4
TGTGCCAGCAGCGCACCCGGGACTGATGAAGCTTTCTTT	CASSAPGTDEAFF	TRBV7-9	.	.	TRBJ1-1
TGTGCCAGCAGTGTCTATTCACCCCTCCACTTT	CASSVYSPLHF	TRBV2	.	.	TRBJ1-6
TGCAGTGCTAGAGATCTATGGGGAGTCGATCAGCCCCAGCATTTT	CSARDLWGVDQPQHF	TRBV20-1	.	.	TRBJ1-5
TGTGCCAGCAGGGTTCTAGCGCGAAGCACAGATACGCAGTATTTT	CASRVLARSTDTQYF	TRBV7-8	.	.	TRBJ2-3
TGTGCCAGCAGCCGCATATTCGGGGAGCAGTTCTTC	CASSRIFGEQFF	TRBV7-9	.	.	TRBJ2-1
TGTGCCAGCAGTCGGGGTCGCAGCTATGGCTACACCTTC	CASSRGRSYGYTF	TRBV27	.	.	TRBJ1-2
TGTGCCAGCAGCTTAGGGACAGGGGAGTACGAGCAGTACTTC	CASSLGTGEYEQYF	TRBV11-2	TRBD1	.	TRBJ2-7
TGTGCCAGCAGTCACACAGGGGTCCGCCATTACGAGCAGTACTTC	CASSHTGVRHYEQYF	TRBV13	TRBD1	.	TRBJ2-7
TGTGCCAGCAGCGTATGGGGGGCAAGCGAGCAGTACTTC	CASSVWGASEQYF	TRBV9	.	once	TRBJ2-7
TGTGCCAGCAGCTCAGGGGGAGGCGGCAATCAGCCCCAGCATTTT	CASSSGGGGNQPQHF	TRBV7-9	TRBD1	.	TRBJ1-5
TGTGCTAGTGGCGAGAGCTATAAAGCGGGCTACACCTTC	CASGESYKAGYTF	TRBV12-5	.	.	TRBJ1-2
TGTGCCAGCAGCAATCGACAGGGTTCCTACGAGCAGTACTTC	CASSNRQGSYEQYF	TRBV6-5	TRBD1	few	TRBJ2-7
TGTGCCAGCAACACAGGGGATGGTTACAATGAGCAGTTCTTC	CASNTGDGYNEQFF	TRBV2	TRBD1	.	TRBJ2-1
TGTGCCAGCAGTCCACGGGACGGCGAGCAGTACTTC	CASSPRDGEQYF	TRBV12-3/TRBV12-4	.	.	TRBJ2-7
TGTGCCAGCAGTTTGGGGACACACTACGAGCAGTACTTC	CASSLGTHYEQYF	TRBV27	.	.	TRBJ2-7
TGTGCCAGCACGGGCCGGGCTTACGAGCAGTACTTC	CASTGRAYEQYF	TRBV28	.	.	TRBJ2-7
TGTGCCACCAGTGATTTGACCGAGAATGAGCAGTTCTTC	CATSDLTENEQFF	TRBV24-1	.	.	TRBJ2-1
TGTGCCAGCACCTCCCAATCCGGACAATACTCCTACAATGAGCAGTTCTTC	CASTSQSGQYSYNEQFF	TRBV12-3/TRBV12-4	.	.	TRBJ2-1